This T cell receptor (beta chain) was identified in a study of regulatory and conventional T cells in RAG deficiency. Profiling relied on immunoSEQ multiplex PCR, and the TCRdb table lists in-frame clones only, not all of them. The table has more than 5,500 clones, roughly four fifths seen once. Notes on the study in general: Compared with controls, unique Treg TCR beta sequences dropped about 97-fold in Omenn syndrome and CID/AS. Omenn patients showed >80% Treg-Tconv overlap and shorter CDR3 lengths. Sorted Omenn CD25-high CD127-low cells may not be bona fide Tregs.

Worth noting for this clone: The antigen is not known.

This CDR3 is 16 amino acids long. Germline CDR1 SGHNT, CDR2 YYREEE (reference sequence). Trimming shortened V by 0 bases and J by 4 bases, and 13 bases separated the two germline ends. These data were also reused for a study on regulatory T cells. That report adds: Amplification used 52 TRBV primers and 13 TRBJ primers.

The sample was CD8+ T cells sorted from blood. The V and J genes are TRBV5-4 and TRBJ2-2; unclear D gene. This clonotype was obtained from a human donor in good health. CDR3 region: CASSLAGFSGTGELFF. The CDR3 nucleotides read TGTGCCAGCAGCTTGGCCGGGTTCAGTGGCACCGGGGAGCTGTTTTTT.